One and the same sample provided the 12 T cell receptor beta chains below, sequenced in a study of shared clonotypes between healthy human individuals. Repertoires were generated with immunoSEQ multiplex PCR, while TCRdb's copy carries only in-frame clones and drops some. The sample holds millions of clones; approximately 95% are singletons and the top ten take around 0.4%. Sequencing used naive CD4+ T cells from PBMCs. Sample subset: CD45RA+ positively selected. These receptors were taken from a man between 18 and 29 years old in good health. Some clones in this sample may be carry-over from other donors' samples.

J is TRBJ2-7 and V is TRBV7-9; 8 bases are a match to TRBD2. Germline V gene lookup returns CDR1 SEHNR and CDR2 FQNEAQ (reference sequence). The CDR3 has 14 amino acids. Trimming cost V 5 bases and J 2 bases; bases outside gene matches: 5. The CDR3 is CASSLREAPYEQYF. As DNA, the CDR3 is TGTGCCAGCAGCCTGCGGGAGGCCCCCTACGAGCAGTACTTC.

V usage is TRBV19 and J usage is TRBJ2-7; 11 nucleotides line up with TRBD2. V trimming: 2 bases; J trimming: 4 bases; junction bases outside the gene matches: 4. The CDR3 spans 15 residues. Looked up from germline, CDR1 is LNHDA and CDR2 is SQIVND (reference sequence). CDR3 DNA: TGTGCCAGTAGTATATTGCCTAGCGGGAGGTACGAGCAGTACTTC. Its translation is CASSILPSGRYEQYF.

The V call is TRBV5-6, the J call TRBJ2-5; tentatively, D is TRBD1 (5 bases). Trimming stripped 4 bases from V and 4 bases from J, with 14 bases between. Germline V gene lookup returns CDR1 SGHDT and CDR2 YYEEEE. The length of the CDR3 is 14 residues. Written as DNA, the CDR3 is TGTGCCAGCAGCCTCCGGACAAGGCTAGAGACCCAGTACTTC. Its translation is CASSLRTRLETQYF.

The rearrangement joins TRBV7-8 to TRBJ2-7, with 8 nucleotides matching TRBD1. Per germline, CDR1 SGHVS and CDR2 FQNEAQ. The CDR3 length is 15 residues. With V trimmed by 6 bases and J by 0 bases, 7 bases remained unmatched. CDR3 bases: TGTGCCAGCAGGCAGGGGGCCGAGGGCTCCTACGAGCAGTACTTC. Its translation is CASRQGAEGSYEQYF.

The chain carries TRBV19 and TRBJ2-1; 11 bases map to TRBD2. Germline V gene lookup returns CDR1 LNHDA and CDR2 SQIVND (reference sequence). With V trimmed by 2 bases and J by 10 bases, 7 bases remained unmatched. This CDR3 spans 15 amino acids. The CDR3 DNA is TGTGCCAGTAGTATATGGACTAGCGGGCGGAGCGAGCAGTTCTTC. Protein product: CASSIWTSGRSEQFF. Complete variable domain (other parts from reference TRBV19 and TRBJ2-1): DGGITQSPKYLFRKEGQNVTLSCEQNLNHDAMYWYRQDPGQGLRLIYYSQIVNDFQKGDIAEGYSVSREKKESFPLTVTSAQKNPTAFYLCASSIWTSGRSEQFFGPGTRLTVL.

The V and J genes are TRBV28 and TRBJ1-1; D might be TRBD1 (5 bases). Trimming removed 3 bases at V and 0 bases at J, with 20 bases between. The germline V gene encodes CDR1 MDHEN and CDR2 SYDVKM. CDR3 length: 18 amino acids. The CDR3 spells CASSFRFRTTVVNTEAFF. The CDR3 bases are TGTGCCAGCAGTTTTCGGTTCAGGACAACCGTAGTGAACACTGAAGCTTTCTTT.

The chain carries TRBV5-1 and TRBJ2-1; no reliable D call. Trimming removed 2 bases from V and 5 bases from J, with 11 bases in between. The germline V gene encodes CDR1 SGHRS and CDR2 YFSETQ. This CDR3 is 14 amino acids long. The CDR3 is CASSFFRANNEQFF. CDR3 nucleotide sequence: TGCGCCAGCAGCTTCTTTCGGGCAAACAATGAGCAGTTCTTC.

The gene calls are TRBV6-5 and TRBJ2-7, with D possibly TRBD1 on 6 matching bases. Germline assignment: CDR1 MNHEY and CDR2 SVGAGI. There are 14 residues in the CDR3. The V end lost 4 bases, the J end lost 4 bases, and 14 bases lay between the germline ends. CDR3 in DNA: TGTGCCAGCAGTTTTCGAGCGAGGGGGTACGAGCAGTACTTC. Translation: CASSFRARGYEQYF.

The CDR3 sequence: CASSLSVSGQGRFF. The CDR3 nucleotides are TGTGCCAGCAGTTTATCCGTGTCCGGGCAGGGTCGGTTCTTC. V usage is TRBV28 and J usage is TRBJ2-1; D possibly corresponds to TRBD1 (5 bases). V dropped 1 base and J dropped 15 bases, with 19 bases sitting between them. Germline assignment: CDR1 MDHEN and CDR2 SYDVKM. This CDR3 has 14 residues.

Comments on this clone: Other nucleotide sequences from this sample produce the same CDR3. CDR3: CASSLDGNYGYTF. The CDR3 DNA sequence: TGTGCCAGCAGCTTAGATGGAAACTATGGCTACACCTTC. The rearrangement uses TRBV7-9 and TRBJ1-2; D is ambiguous. The V gene lost 1 base and the J gene lost 2 bases, with 5 bases spanning the gap. CDR3 length equals 13 residues. CDR1 and CDR2 (germline): SEHNR, FQNEAQ (reference sequence).

This chain joins TRBV10-1 and TRBJ2-2; D call uncertain. Trimming pared 3 bases from V and 4 bases from J, leaving 12 bases between. Per germline, CDR1 WNHNN and CDR2 SYGVQD (reference sequence). The CDR3 consists of 15 residues. The CDR3 DNA reads TGCGCCAGCAGTGACGGGCAAGGGTTCACCGGGGAGCTGTTTTTT. This encodes CASSDGQGFTGELFF.

This clone was detected only a few times. The V gene is TRBV30, the J gene TRBJ1-1; no definite D call. This CDR3 contains 12 residues. V lost 3 bases, J lost 10 bases, and 15 bases lay in between. Germline V gene sequence: CDR1 GTSNPN, CDR2 SVGIG (reference sequence). The CDR3, as DNA: TGTGCCTGGAGAGCACCGGGCCCGTCAGCTTTCTTT. Its translation is CAWRAPGPSAFF.